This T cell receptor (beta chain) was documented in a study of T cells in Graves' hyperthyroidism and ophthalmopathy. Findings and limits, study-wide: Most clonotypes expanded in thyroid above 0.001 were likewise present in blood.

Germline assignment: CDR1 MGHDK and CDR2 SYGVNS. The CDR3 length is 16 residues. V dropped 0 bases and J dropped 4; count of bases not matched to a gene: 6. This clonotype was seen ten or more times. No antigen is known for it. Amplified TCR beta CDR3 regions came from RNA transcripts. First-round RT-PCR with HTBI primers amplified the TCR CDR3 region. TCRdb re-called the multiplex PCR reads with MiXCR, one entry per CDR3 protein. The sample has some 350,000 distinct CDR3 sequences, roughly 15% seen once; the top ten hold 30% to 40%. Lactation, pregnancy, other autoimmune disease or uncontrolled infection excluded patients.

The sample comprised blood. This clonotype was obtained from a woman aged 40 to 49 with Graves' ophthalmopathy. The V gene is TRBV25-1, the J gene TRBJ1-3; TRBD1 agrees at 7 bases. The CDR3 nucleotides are TGTGCCAGCAGTGAATACACAGGGGAGCGAGGAAACACCATATATTTT. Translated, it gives CASSEYTGERGNTIYF.